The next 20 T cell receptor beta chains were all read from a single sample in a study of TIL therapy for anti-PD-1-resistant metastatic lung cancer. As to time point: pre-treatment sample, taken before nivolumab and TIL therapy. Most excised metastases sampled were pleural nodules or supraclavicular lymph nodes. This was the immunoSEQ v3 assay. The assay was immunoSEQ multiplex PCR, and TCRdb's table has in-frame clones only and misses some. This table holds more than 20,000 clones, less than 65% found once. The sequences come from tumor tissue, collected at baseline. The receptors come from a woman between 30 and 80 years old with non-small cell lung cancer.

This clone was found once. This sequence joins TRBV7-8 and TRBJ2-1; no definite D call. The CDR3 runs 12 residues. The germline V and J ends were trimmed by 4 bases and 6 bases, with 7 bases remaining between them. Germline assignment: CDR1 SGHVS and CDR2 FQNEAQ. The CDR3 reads CASSSTRNEQFF. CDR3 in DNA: TGTGCCAGCAGCTCAACTCGCAATGAGCAGTTCTTC. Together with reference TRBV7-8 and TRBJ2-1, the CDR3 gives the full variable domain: GAGVSQSPRYKVAKRGQDVALRCDPISGHVSLFWYQQALGQGPEFLTYFQNEAQLDKSGLPSDRFFAERPEGSVSTLKIQRTQQEDSAVYLCASSSTRNEQFFGPGTRLTVL.

The CDR3 DNA reads as TGTGCCAGCAGCTTACAGAGTCAAAATCAGCCCCAGCATTTT. Translating gives CASSLQSQNQPQHF. The chain employs TRBV7-2 and TRBJ1-5; no reliable D call. Looked up from germline, CDR1 is SGHTA and CDR2 is FQGNSA. Trimming cost V 2 bases and J 4 bases, with 9 bases left between them. The CDR3 is made up of 14 amino acids.

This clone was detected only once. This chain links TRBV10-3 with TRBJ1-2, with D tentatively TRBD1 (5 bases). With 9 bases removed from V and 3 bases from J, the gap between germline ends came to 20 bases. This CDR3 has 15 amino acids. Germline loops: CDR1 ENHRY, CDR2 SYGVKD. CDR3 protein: CAIQAFEGKYYGYTF. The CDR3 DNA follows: TGTGCCATTCAAGCGTTCGAGGGGAAGTACTATGGCTACACCTTC.

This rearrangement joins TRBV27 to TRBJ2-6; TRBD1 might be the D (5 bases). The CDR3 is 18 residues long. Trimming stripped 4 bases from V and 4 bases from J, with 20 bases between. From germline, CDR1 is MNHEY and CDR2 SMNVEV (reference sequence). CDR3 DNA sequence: TGTGCCAGCAGTTCCCCAAACCAAGGGGTCCACGGGGCCAACGTCCTGACTTTC. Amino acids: CASSSPNQGVHGANVLTF.

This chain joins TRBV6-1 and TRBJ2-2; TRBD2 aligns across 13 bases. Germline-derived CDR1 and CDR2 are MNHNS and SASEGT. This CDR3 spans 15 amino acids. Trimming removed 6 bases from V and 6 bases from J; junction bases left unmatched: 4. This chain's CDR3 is CASRGTSGISGELFF. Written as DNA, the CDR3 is TGTGCCAGCAGGGGGACTAGCGGGATCTCCGGGGAGCTGTTTTTT.

CDR3 protein: CASSAPRVPDTQYF. Here the CDR3 DNA reads TGTGCCAGCAGCGCACCTAGAGTTCCAGATACGCAGTATTTT. V gene TRBV13 combines with J gene TRBJ2-3; D is unclear. The V gene lost 5 bases and the J gene lost 4 bases, with 13 bases spanning the gap. Germline V gives CDR1 PRHDT, CDR2 FYEKMQ (reference sequence). The CDR3 has 14 residues.

The CDR3 DNA follows: TGTGCCAGCAGCTTAGATCCCAGAACTGAAGCTTTCTTT. Protein: CASSLDPRTEAFF. The chain combines TRBV7-7 with TRBJ1-1; D is undetermined. The V gene lost 1 base and the J gene lost 5 bases, with 8 bases spanning the gap. The CDR3 has 13 residues. Germline values: CDR1 SSHAT, CDR2 FNYEAQ (reference sequence).

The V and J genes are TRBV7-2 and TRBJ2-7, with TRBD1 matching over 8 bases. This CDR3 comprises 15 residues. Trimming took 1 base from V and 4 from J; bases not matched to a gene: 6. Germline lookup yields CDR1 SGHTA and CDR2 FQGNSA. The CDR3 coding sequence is TGTGCCAGCAGCTTAGGGGACAGGAGGAGGTACGAGCAGTACTTC. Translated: CASSLGDRRRYEQYF.

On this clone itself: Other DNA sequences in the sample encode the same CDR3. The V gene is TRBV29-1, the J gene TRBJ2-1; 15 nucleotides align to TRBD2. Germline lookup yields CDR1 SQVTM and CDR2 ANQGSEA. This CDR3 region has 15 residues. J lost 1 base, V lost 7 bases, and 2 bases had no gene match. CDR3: CSGGLAGGSYNEQFF. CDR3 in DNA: TGCAGCGGGGGACTAGCGGGAGGATCCTACAATGAGCAGTTCTTC.

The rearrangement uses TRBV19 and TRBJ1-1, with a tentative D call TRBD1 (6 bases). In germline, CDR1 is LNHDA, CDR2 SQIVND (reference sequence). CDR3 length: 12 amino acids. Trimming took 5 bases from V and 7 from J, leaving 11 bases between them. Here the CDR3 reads CASSRDTVEAFF. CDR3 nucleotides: TGTGCCAGTAGTCGGGACACTGTTGAAGCTTTCTTT.

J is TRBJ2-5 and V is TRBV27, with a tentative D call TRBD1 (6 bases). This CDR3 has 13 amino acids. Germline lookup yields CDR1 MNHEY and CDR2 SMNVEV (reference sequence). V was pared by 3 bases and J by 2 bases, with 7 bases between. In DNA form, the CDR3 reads TGTGCCAGCAGTTTCACAGGGCAAGAGACCCAGTACTTC. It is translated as CASSFTGQETQYF.

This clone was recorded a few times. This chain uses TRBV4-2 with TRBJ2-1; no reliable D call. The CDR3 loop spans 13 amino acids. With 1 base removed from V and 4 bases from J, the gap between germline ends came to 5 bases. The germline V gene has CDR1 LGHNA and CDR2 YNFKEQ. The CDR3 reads CASSQASYNEQFF. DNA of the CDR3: TGTGCCAGCAGCCAAGCTAGTTACAATGAGCAGTTCTTC.

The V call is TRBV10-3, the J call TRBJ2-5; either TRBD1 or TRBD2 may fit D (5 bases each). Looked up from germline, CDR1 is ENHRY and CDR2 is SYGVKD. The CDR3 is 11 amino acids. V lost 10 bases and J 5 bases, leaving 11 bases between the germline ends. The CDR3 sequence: CATGLGETQYF. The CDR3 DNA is TGTGCCACGGGGCTAGGGGAGACCCAGTACTTC.

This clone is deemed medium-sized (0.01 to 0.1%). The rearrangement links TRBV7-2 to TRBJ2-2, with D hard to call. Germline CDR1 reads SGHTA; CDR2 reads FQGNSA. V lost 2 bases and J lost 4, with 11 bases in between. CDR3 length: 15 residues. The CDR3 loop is CASSLRQFLTGELFF. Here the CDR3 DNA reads TGTGCCAGCAGCTTAAGGCAGTTCCTCACCGGGGAGCTGTTTTTT.

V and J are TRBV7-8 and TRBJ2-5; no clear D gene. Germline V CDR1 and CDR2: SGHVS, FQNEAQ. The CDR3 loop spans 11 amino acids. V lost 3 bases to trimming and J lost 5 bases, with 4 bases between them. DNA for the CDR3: TGTGCCAGCAGCTTCTTGGAGACCCAGTACTTC. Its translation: CASSFLETQYF.

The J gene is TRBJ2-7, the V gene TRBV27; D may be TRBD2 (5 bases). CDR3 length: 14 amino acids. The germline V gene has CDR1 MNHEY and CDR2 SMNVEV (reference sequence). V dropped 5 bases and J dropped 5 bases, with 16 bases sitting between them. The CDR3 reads CASSLTSASHEQYF. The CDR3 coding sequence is TGTGCCAGCAGTCTCACTAGTGCCTCTCACGAGCAGTACTTC.

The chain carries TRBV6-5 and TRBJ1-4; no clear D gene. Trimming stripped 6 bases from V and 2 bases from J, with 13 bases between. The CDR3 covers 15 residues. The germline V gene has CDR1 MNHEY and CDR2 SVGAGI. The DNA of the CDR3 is TGTGCCAGCAGCCCTAATGATGCCACTAATGAAAAACTGTTTTTT. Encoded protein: CASSPNDATNEKLFF.

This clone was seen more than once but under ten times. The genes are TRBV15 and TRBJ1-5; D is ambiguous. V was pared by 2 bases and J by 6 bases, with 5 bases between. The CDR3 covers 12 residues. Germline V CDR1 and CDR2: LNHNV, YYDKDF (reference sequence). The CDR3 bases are TGTGCCACCAGCAGATCGTCTCAGCCCCAGCATTTT. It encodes CATSRSSQPQHF. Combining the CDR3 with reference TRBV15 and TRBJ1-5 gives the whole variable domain DAMVIQNPRYQVTQFGKPVTLSCSQTLNHNVMYWYQQKSSQAPKLLFHYYDKDFNNEADTPDNFQSRRPNTSFCFLDIRSPGLGDTAMYLCATSRSSQPQHFGDGTRLSIL.

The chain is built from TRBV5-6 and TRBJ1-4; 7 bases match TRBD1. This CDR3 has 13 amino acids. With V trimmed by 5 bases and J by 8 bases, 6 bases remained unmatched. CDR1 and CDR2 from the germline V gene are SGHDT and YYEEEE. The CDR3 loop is CASRGQLDEKLFF. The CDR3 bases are TGTGCCAGCAGGGGACAGTTGGACGAAAAACTGTTTTTT.

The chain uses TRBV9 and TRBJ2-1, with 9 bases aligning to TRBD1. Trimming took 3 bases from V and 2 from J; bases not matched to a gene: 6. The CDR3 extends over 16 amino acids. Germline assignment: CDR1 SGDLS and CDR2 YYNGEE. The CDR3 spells CASSATGGRAYNEQFF. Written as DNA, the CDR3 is TGTGCCAGCAGCGCGACAGGGGGGAGGGCCTACAATGAGCAGTTCTTC.